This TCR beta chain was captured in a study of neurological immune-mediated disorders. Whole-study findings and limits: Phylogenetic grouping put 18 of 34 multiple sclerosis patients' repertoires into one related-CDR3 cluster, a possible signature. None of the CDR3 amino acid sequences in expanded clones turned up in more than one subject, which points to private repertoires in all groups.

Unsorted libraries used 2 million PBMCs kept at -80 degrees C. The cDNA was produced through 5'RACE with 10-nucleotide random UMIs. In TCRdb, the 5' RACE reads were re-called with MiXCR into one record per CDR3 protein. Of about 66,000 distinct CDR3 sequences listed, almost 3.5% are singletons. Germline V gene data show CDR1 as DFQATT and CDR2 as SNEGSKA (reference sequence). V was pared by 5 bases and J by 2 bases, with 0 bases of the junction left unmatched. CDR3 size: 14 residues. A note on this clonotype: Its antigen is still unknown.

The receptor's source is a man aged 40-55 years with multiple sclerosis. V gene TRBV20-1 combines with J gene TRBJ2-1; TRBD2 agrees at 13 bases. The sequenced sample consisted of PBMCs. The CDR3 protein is CSAGTSGAYNEQFF. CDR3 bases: TGCAGTGCTGGGACTAGCGGGGCCTACAATGAGCAGTTCTTC.